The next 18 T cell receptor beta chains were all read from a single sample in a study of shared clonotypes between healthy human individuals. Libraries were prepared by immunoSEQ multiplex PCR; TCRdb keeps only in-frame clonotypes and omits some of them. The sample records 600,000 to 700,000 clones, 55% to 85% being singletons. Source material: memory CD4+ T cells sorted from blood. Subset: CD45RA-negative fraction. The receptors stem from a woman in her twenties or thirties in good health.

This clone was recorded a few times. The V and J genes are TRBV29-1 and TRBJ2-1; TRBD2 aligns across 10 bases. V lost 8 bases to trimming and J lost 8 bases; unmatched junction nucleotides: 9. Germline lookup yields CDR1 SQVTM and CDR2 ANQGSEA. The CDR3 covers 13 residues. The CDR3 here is CSSAGTSAHEQFF. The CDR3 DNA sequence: TGCAGCAGCGCCGGGACTAGCGCCCATGAGCAGTTCTTC.

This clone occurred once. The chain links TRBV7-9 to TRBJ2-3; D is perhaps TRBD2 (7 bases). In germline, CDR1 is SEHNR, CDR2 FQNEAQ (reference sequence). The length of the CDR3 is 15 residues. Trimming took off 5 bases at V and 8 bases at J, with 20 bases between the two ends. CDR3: CASSRTFPRGGTQYF. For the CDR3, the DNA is TGTGCCAGCAGCCGAACCTTTCCGAGGGGGGGTACGCAGTATTTT.

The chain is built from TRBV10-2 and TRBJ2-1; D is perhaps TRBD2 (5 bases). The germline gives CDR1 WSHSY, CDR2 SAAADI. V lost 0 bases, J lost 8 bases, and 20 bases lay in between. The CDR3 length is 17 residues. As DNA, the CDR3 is TGCGCCAGCAGTGAGTCGATTCTGGACTGGGCCTTGGATGAGCAGTTCTTC. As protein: CASSESILDWALDEQFF.

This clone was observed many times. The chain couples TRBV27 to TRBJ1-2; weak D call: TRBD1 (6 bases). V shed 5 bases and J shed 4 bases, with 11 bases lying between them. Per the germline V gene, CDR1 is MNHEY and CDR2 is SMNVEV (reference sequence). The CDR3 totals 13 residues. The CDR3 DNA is TGTGCCAGCAGTCCAGGGGCTTCCTATGGCTACACCTTC. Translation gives CASSPGASYGYTF.

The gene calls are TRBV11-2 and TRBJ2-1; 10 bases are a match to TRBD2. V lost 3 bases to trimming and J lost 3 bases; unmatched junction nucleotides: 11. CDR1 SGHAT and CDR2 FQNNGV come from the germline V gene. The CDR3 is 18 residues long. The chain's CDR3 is CASSLILAGDPGYNEQFF. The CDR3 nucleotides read TGTGCCAGCAGCTTGATCCTAGCGGGAGACCCGGGCTACAATGAGCAGTTCTTC.

The CDR3 bases are TGTGCCAGCGCAATCGGACTGGACAACAATGAGCAGTTCTTC. Its translation: CASAIGLDNNEQFF. The chain joins TRBV11-2 to TRBJ2-1; D may correspond to TRBD1 or TRBD2 (5 bases each). The germline V gene encodes CDR1 SGHAT and CDR2 FQNNGV. The CDR3 sequence is 14 residues long. V shed 8 bases and J shed 5 bases, with 16 bases lying between them.

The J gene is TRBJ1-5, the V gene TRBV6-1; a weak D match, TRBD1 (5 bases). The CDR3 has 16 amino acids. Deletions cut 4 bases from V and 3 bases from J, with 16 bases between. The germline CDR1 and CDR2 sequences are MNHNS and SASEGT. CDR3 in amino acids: CASSVFGTENNQPQHF. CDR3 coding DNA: TGTGCCAGCAGTGTTTTTGGGACCGAAAACAATCAGCCCCAGCATTTT.

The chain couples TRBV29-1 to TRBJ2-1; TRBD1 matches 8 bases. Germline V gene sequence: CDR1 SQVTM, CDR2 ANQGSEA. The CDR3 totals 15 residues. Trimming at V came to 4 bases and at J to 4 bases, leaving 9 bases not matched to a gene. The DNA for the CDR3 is TGCAGCGTTGGATTGGGGACAGGAGATTACAATGAGCAGTTCTTC. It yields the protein CSVGLGTGDYNEQFF.

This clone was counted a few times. The DNA for the CDR3 is TGTGCCAGCAGCGGACAGGGCATCGGTGAAAAACTGTTTTTT. Protein sequence: CASSGQGIGEKLFF. The chain combines TRBV6-6 with TRBJ1-4; 8 bases are shared with TRBD1. The CDR3 sequence is 14 residues long. V lost 6 bases, J lost 7 bases, and 7 bases stayed unmatched. Germline CDR1 MNHNY, CDR2 SVGAGI (reference sequence).

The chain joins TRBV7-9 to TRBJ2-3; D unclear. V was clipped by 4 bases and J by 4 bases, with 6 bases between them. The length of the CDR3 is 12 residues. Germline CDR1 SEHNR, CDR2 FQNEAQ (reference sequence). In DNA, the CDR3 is TGTGCCAGCAGCTCCAGTGCAGATACGCAGTATTTT. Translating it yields CASSSSADTQYF.

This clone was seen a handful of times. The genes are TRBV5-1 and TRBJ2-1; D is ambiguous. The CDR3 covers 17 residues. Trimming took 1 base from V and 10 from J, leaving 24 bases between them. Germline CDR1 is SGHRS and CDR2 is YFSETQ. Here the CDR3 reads CASSLSIQSGSFGEQFF. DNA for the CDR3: TGCGCCAGCAGCTTGTCGATCCAGTCAGGAAGTTTCGGAGAGCAGTTCTTC.

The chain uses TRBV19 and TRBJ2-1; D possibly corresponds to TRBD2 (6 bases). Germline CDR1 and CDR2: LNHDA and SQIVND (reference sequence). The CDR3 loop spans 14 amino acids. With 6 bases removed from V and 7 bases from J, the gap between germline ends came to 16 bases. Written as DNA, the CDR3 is TGTGCCAGTAGAGGAGGGTCTGCGGGGAATGAGCAGTTCTTC. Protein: CASRGGSAGNEQFF.

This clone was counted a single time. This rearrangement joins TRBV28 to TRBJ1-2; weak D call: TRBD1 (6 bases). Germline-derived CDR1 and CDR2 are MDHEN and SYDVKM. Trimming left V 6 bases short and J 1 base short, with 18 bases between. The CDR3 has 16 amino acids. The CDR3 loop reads CASRLMGAGINYGYTF. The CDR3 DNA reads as TGTGCCAGCAGGTTGATGGGGGCTGGTATTAACTATGGCTACACCTTC.

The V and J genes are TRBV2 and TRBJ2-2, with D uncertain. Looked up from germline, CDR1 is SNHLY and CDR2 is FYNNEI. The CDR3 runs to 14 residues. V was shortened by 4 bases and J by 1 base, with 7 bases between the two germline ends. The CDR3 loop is CASSATGNTGELFF. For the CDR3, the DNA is TGTGCCAGCAGTGCGACGGGGAACACCGGGGAGCTGTTTTTT.

This chain's CDR3 is CASTPDREGGNEQFF. The CDR3 region has the DNA TGTGCCAGTACCCCGGACAGGGAAGGTGGGAATGAGCAGTTCTTC. This chain uses TRBV19 with TRBJ2-1, with TRBD1 matching over 8 bases. CDR1 is LNHDA and CDR2 is SQIVND in the germline V gene (reference sequence). The CDR3 contains 15 residues. Losses at the gene ends were 7 bases for V and 7 bases for J; bases not matched to a gene: 12.

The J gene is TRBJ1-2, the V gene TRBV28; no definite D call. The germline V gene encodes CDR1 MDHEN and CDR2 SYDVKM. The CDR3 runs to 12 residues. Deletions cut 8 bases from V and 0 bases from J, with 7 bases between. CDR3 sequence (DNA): TGTGCCAGCTTCCGGGCTAACTATGGCTACACCTTC. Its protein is CASFRANYGYTF.

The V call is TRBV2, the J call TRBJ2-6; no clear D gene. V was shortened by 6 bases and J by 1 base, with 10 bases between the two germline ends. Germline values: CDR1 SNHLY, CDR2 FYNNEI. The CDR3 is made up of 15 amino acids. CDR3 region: CASRQYESGANVLTF. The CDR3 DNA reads TGTGCCAGCAGACAGTACGAGTCTGGGGCCAACGTCCTGACTTTC.

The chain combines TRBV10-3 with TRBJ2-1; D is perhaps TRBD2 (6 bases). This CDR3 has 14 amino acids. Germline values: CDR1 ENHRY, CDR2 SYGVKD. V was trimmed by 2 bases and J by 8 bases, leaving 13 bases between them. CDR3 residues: CAISEGGGAYEQFF. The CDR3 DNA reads TGTGCCATCAGTGAGGGGGGAGGAGCATATGAGCAGTTCTTC.